A selection of T cell receptor beta chains follows, all from one sample in a study of blood T cell repertoires in COVID-19. Using immunoSEQ multiplex PCR, the repertoire was profiled, and TCRdb retains in-frame clones only, with some absent. The sample yields about 81,000 clones, 91% seen once. The material sequenced was peripheral blood. These TCRs come from a woman in her 50s in a cohort sampled during active COVID-19. Each CDR3 is given with its conserved first and last residue. A D gene is named only where the DNA matches it firmly. Where a row states a size, it is once, few, many or the class of an expanded clone; other rows omit it.

D gene: TRBD1
J gene: TRBJ2-7
V gene: TRBV6-5
clone size: -
CDR3 DNA: TGTGCCAGCAGTTACTCGACTCCGGGACAGTCCTACGAGCAGTACTTC
CDR3 protein: CASSYSTPGQSYEQYF

D gene: TRBD2
J gene: TRBJ2-7
V gene: TRBV10-3
clone size: -
CDR3 DNA: TGTGCCATCAGTGAGAGTAGCGGGGTGTTTCGGGAGCAGTACTTC
CDR3 protein: CAISESSGVFREQYF

D gene: -
J gene: TRBJ1-5
V gene: TRBV28
clone size: -
CDR3 DNA: TGTGCCAGCAGTTCGGGGGTAGAGCCCCAGCATTTT
CDR3 protein: CASSSGVEPQHF

D gene: -
J gene: TRBJ1-1
V gene: TRBV5-4
clone size: -
CDR3 DNA: TGTGCCAGCAGCTTGGGGGGGCGCGACACTGAAGCTTTCTTT
CDR3 protein: CASSLGGRDTEAFF

D gene: TRBD1
J gene: TRBJ1-2
V gene: TRBV7-9
clone size: few
CDR3 DNA: TGTGCCAGCAGCTTTGGACAGGGGGCGCGGGGCTACACCTTC
CDR3 protein: CASSFGQGARGYTF

D gene: -
J gene: TRBJ2-3
V gene: TRBV3-1/TRBV3-2
clone size: -
CDR3 DNA: TGTGCCAGCAGCCAGAGCATAGATACGCAGTATTTT
CDR3 protein: CASSQSIDTQYF

D gene: -
J gene: TRBJ2-3
V gene: TRBV5-1
clone size: -
CDR3 DNA: TGCGCCAGCAGGGCGGATAGCACAGATACGCAGTATTTT
CDR3 protein: CASRADSTDTQYF

D gene: TRBD1
J gene: TRBJ2-7
V gene: TRBV18
clone size: -
CDR3 DNA: TGTGCCAGCTCACCGACAGGGGTGTACGAGCAGTACTTC
CDR3 protein: CASSPTGVYEQYF

D gene: -
J gene: TRBJ2-7
V gene: TRBV27
clone size: -
CDR3 DNA: TGTGCCAGCAGTTCCGACAAAGCCTACGAGCAGTACTTC
CDR3 protein: CASSSDKAYEQYF

D gene: -
J gene: TRBJ2-7
V gene: TRBV9
clone size: -
CDR3 DNA: TGTGCCAGCAGCGTAGGTCAGGCGACCTACGAGCAGTACTTC
CDR3 protein: CASSVGQATYEQYF

D gene: -
J gene: TRBJ1-3
V gene: TRBV7-6
clone size: -
CDR3 DNA: TGTGCCAGCAGCCCCCGGACATCCCGCTCTGGAAACACCATATATTTT
CDR3 protein: CASSPRTSRSGNTIYF

D gene: -
J gene: TRBJ2-1
V gene: TRBV6-5
clone size: -
CDR3 DNA: TGTGCCAGTCGGAGGGCCGGGGGCAATGAGCAGTTCTTC
CDR3 protein: CASRRAGGNEQFF

D gene: -
J gene: TRBJ2-1
V gene: TRBV4-2
clone size: -
CDR3 DNA: TGTGCCAGCAGCCAAGAGAGGCTAGTCAATGAGCAGTTCTTC
CDR3 protein: CASSQERLVNEQFF

D gene: -
J gene: TRBJ2-6
V gene: TRBV28
clone size: -
CDR3 DNA: TGTGCCAGCCACGGGGGTAGTGGGGCCAACGTCCTGACTTTC
CDR3 protein: CASHGGSGANVLTF

D gene: TRBD2
J gene: TRBJ2-3
V gene: TRBV5-1
clone size: once
CDR3 DNA: TGCGCCAGCAGCTCGGGACTAGCGGGAGGATTCAGAACAGATACGCAGTATTTT
CDR3 protein: CASSSGLAGGFRTDTQYF

D gene: TRBD2
J gene: TRBJ2-7
V gene: TRBV4-1
clone size: -
CDR3 DNA: TGCGCCAGCAGCCAAGATCCCGGGAAGGCTAGCGGGGACTACGAGCAGTACTTC
CDR3 protein: CASSQDPGKASGDYEQYF

D gene: -
J gene: TRBJ1-5
V gene: TRBV6-5
clone size: -
CDR3 DNA: TGTGCCAGCAGTTACTCGGTAGGGGGAAATCAGCCCCAGCATTTT
CDR3 protein: CASSYSVGGNQPQHF

D gene: -
J gene: TRBJ1-1
V gene: TRBV20-1
clone size: -
CDR3 DNA: TGCAGTGCTCGCAGGAACACTGAAGCTTTCTTT
CDR3 protein: CSARRNTEAFF

D gene: -
J gene: TRBJ2-2
V gene: TRBV2
clone size: -
CDR3 DNA: TGTGCCAGCGTCTGGGGGCCGCAGGACACCGGGGAGCTGTTTTTT
CDR3 protein: CASVWGPQDTGELFF

D gene: -
J gene: TRBJ2-2
V gene: TRBV5-1
clone size: -
CDR3 DNA: TGCGCCAGCACCCCATACGGGTTACAGAACACCGGGGAGCTGTTTTTT
CDR3 protein: CASTPYGLQNTGELFF

D gene: TRBD1
J gene: TRBJ1-1
V gene: TRBV7-3
clone size: -
CDR3 DNA: TGTGCCAGCAGCTTAACGGGGACAGGGGCCGTCACTGAAGCTTTCTTT
CDR3 protein: CASSLTGTGAVTEAFF

D gene: -
J gene: TRBJ1-6
V gene: TRBV18
clone size: -
CDR3 DNA: TGTGCCAGCTCACCCAGGGAATCCTATAATTCACCCCTCCACTTT
CDR3 protein: CASSPRESYNSPLHF

D gene: TRBD2
J gene: TRBJ2-3
V gene: TRBV11-1
clone size: -
CDR3 DNA: TGTGCCAGCAGCTTACGGGGGGGCTACACAGATACGCAGTATTTT
CDR3 protein: CASSLRGGYTDTQYF

D gene: TRBD1
J gene: TRBJ2-4
V gene: TRBV9
clone size: once
CDR3 DNA: TGTGCCAGCAGCGCAACCCTCCGACAGGGGGCGGACATTCAGTACTTC
CDR3 protein: CASSATLRQGADIQYF

D gene: -
J gene: TRBJ1-1
V gene: TRBV5-1
clone size: -
CDR3 DNA: TGCGCCAGCAGAGCCGGGAACACTGAAGCTTTCTTT
CDR3 protein: CASRAGNTEAFF

D gene: -
J gene: TRBJ2-1
V gene: TRBV28
clone size: -
CDR3 DNA: TGTGCCAGCATGGTAGGGGGAGTCCCTTACAATGAGCAGTTCTTC
CDR3 protein: CASMVGGVPYNEQFF

D gene: TRBD1
J gene: TRBJ2-5
V gene: TRBV25-1
clone size: -
CDR3 DNA: TGTGCCAGCAGTGAGGACAGGGGCCAAGAGACCCAGTACTTC
CDR3 protein: CASSEDRGQETQYF

D gene: TRBD1
J gene: TRBJ2-7
V gene: TRBV7-9
clone size: -
CDR3 DNA: TGTGCCAGCAGCTTCCGGGACAGGGTACACGAGCAGTACTTC
CDR3 protein: CASSFRDRVHEQYF

D gene: -
J gene: TRBJ2-7
V gene: TRBV7-2
clone size: -
CDR3 DNA: TGTGCCAGCAGCTTAGCAGTGGGACAAGCCTACGAGCAGTACTTC
CDR3 protein: CASSLAVGQAYEQYF

D gene: -
J gene: TRBJ1-2
V gene: TRBV7-2
clone size: -
CDR3 DNA: TGTGCCAGCAGCCCCAGTGGGAGCTATGGCTACACCTTC
CDR3 protein: CASSPSGSYGYTF

D gene: TRBD1
J gene: TRBJ1-2
V gene: TRBV19
clone size: -
CDR3 DNA: TGTGCCAGTAGCCGTGGACAGGGGAATGGCTACACCTTC
CDR3 protein: CASSRGQGNGYTF

D gene: -
J gene: TRBJ2-7
V gene: TRBV21-1
clone size: -
CDR3 DNA: TGTGCCAGCAGCAAAAATCGCATAGCGGGGAACCTAACCTCCTACGAGCAGTACTTC
CDR3 protein: CASSKNRIAGNLTSYEQYF